This T cell receptor beta chain was obtained from a study of shared clonotypes between healthy human individuals. Study summary: Every donor yielded three CD4 naive, three CD4 memory, two CD8 naive and one CD8 memory plate.

V gave up 1 base and J gave up 2 bases; unmatched junction bases: 12. CDR1 and CDR2 (germline): SEHNR, FQNEAQ (reference sequence). The CDR3 has 19 amino acids. Assay used: immunoSEQ multiplex PCR; TCRdb lists only in-frame clones, some missing. The table lists about 2 million clones, about 95% of them singletons. Only CD45RO-negative cells positively selected for CCR7 counted as naive CD8 cells, so terminally differentiated effector memory CD45RA+ cells were excluded. The chain couples TRBV7-9 to TRBJ1-2, with 11 bases aligning to TRBD1. This receptor was identified in a man younger than 35 in good health. The specimen sequenced was naive CD8+ T cells sorted from blood. CDR3 in DNA: TGTGCCAGCAGCTTAGTTTCGGGTCAAGGGACAGGGGGGAACTATGGCTACACCTTC. Protein: CASSLVSGQGTGGNYGYTF.